Following are 29 T cell receptor beta chains from one sample sequenced in a study of T cell responses to AZD1222 COVID-19 vaccine. Produced via immunoSEQ multiplex PCR; TCRdb's table is partial and in-frame only. Of approximately 150,000 clones listed, about nine tenths are singletons. Material: peripheral blood, obtained 28 days after the second AZD1222 dose. Receptors originate from an adult who received the AZD1222 COVID-19 vaccine.

This clone is a singleton in its sample. This rearrangement joins TRBV6-5 to TRBJ1-1; no reliable D call. The V end was cut by 6 bases, the J end by 1 base, with 6 bases between. Germline values: CDR1 MNHEY, CDR2 SVGAGI. This CDR3 has 12 amino acids. In nucleotides, the CDR3 is TGTGCCAGCAGCGGGTGGAACACTGAAGCTTTCTTT. Translating it yields CASSGWNTEAFF.

This chain connects TRBV13 to TRBJ2-7, with TRBD1 matching over 11 bases. V was pared by 5 bases and J by 5 bases, with 8 bases of the junction left unmatched. Germline V gene sequence: CDR1 PRHDT, CDR2 FYEKMQ (reference sequence). CDR3 length: 15 residues. This CDR3 reads CASSALGQGAHEQYF. DNA for the CDR3: TGTGCCAGCAGCGCCCTAGGACAGGGGGCCCACGAGCAGTACTTC.

The chain is built from TRBV30 and TRBJ1-2, with TRBD1 as a possible D gene (5 bases). CDR1 GTSNPN and CDR2 SVGIG come from the germline V gene (reference sequence). The V end was cut by 1 base, the J end by 7 bases, with 13 bases between. The CDR3 is 13 residues long. The CDR3 loop is CAWSDTGDSGYTF. DNA of the CDR3: TGTGCCTGGAGTGATACAGGAGACTCTGGCTACACCTTC.

The chain joins TRBV11-3 to TRBJ2-5, with TRBD2 matching over 9 bases. From germline, CDR1 is SGHNT and CDR2 YENEEA. The CDR3 runs to 18 residues. With 1 base clipped from V and 2 bases from J, the junction kept 11 bases outside the gene matches. This CDR3 reads CASSLGFAGGQHQETQYF. The CDR3 DNA sequence: TGTGCCAGCAGCTTAGGGTTCGCGGGAGGGCAGCATCAAGAGACCCAGTACTTC.

The chain recombines TRBV4-2 with TRBJ2-7; 7 bases match TRBD1. With 1 base clipped from V and 2 bases from J, the junction kept 2 bases outside the gene matches. The CDR3 covers 14 residues. CDR1 and CDR2 (germline): LGHNA, YNFKEQ. CDR3 residues: CASSQGDSAYEQYF. In DNA form, the CDR3 reads TGTGCCAGCAGCCAAGGGGACAGTGCCTACGAGCAGTACTTC.

The table lists this clone with a count of one. V and J are TRBV19 and TRBJ1-1; unclear D gene. V lost 3 bases, J lost 5 bases, and 7 bases lay in between. The CDR3 spans 12 residues. From germline, CDR1 is LNHDA and CDR2 SQIVND (reference sequence). The CDR3 DNA reads as TGTGCCAGTAGTATTCGAAGGACTGAAGCTTTCTTT. Its protein is CASSIRRTEAFF.

This chain joins TRBV6-6 and TRBJ2-7; TRBD2 agrees at 13 bases. Germline CDR1 reads MNHNY; CDR2 reads SVGAGI (reference sequence). Unmatched junction bases numbered 10, after V lost 5 bases and J lost 3 bases. This CDR3 is built from 17 residues. This CDR3 is CASSPGTSGTKIYEQYF. CDR3 nucleotide sequence: TGTGCCAGCAGTCCAGGGACTAGCGGGACCAAGATCTACGAGCAGTACTTC.

The J gene is TRBJ2-3, the V gene TRBV4-1; D not certain. Germline-derived CDR1 and CDR2 are MGHRA and YSYEKL. The ends were cut back, 4 bases at V and 2 bases at J, with 13 bases in the middle. The CDR3 runs 15 residues. The CDR3 spells CASSPRGATTDTQYF. Here the CDR3 DNA reads TGCGCCAGCAGCCCTCGAGGTGCGACCACAGATACGCAGTATTTT.

This clone occurred once. The V and J genes are TRBV19 and TRBJ2-7; 9 nucleotides agree with TRBD1. Germline V CDR1 and CDR2: LNHDA, SQIVND (reference sequence). This CDR3 has 17 residues. With V trimmed by 5 bases and J by 2 bases, 13 bases remained unmatched. The CDR3 sequence is CASSVSEPGQGPYEQYF. The CDR3 DNA follows: TGTGCCAGTAGTGTCAGCGAGCCGGGACAGGGACCCTACGAGCAGTACTTC.

The CDR3 sequence is CASRQGWENTEAFF. CDR3 bases: TGTGCCAGTAGACAGGGATGGGAAAACACTGAAGCTTTCTTT. The gene calls are TRBV19 and TRBJ1-1, with D possibly matching TRBD1 (6 bases). V was trimmed by 6 bases and J by 2 bases, leaving 13 bases between them. Germline V gene lookup returns CDR1 LNHDA and CDR2 SQIVND (reference sequence). This CDR3 spans 14 amino acids. Full variable domain (missing parts from reference TRBV19 and TRBJ1-1): DGGITQSPKYLFRKEGQNVTLSCEQNLNHDAMYWYRQDPGQGLRLIYYSQIVNDFQKGDIAEGYSVSREKKESFPLTVTSAQKNPTAFYLCASRQGWENTEAFFGQGTRLTVV.

The chain carries TRBV10-2 and TRBJ1-1; possibly TRBD1 for D (6 bases). Germline-derived CDR1 and CDR2 are WSHSY and SAAADI. CDR3 length equals 14 residues. The V and J ends lost 7 bases and 7 bases respectively, with 19 bases between them. CDR3 residues: CASTDSPNPLEAFF. The CDR3 DNA reads TGCGCCAGCACGGACAGTCCAAATCCTCTTGAAGCTTTCTTT.

The chain employs TRBV11-2 and TRBJ1-1; D not resolved. CDR3 length equals 13 residues. Germline lookup yields CDR1 SGHAT and CDR2 FQNNGV. V shed 2 bases and J shed 7 bases, with 11 bases lying between them. The CDR3 protein is CASSLNHGYEAFF. The CDR3 nucleotides are TGTGCCAGCAGCTTAAATCACGGATATGAAGCTTTCTTT.

This chain joins TRBV5-6 and TRBJ2-7; D may be TRBD2 (5 bases). Looked up from germline, CDR1 is SGHDT and CDR2 is YYEEEE. Trimming took 3 bases from V and 2 from J, leaving 15 bases between them. The CDR3 length is 15 residues. CDR3 nucleotides: TGTGCCAGCAGCTGGTGGTCGGGGATCGCCTACGAGCAGTACTTC. Its protein product is CASSWWSGIAYEQYF. Supplemented by reference TRBV5-6 and TRBJ2-7, the full variable domain reads DAGVTQSPTHLIKTRGQQVTLRCSPKSGHDTVSWYQQALGQGPQFIFQYYEEEERQRGNFPDRFSGHQFPNYSSELNVNALLLGDSALYLCASSWWSGIAYEQYFGPGTRLTVT.

This rearrangement joins TRBV2 to TRBJ2-2; D gene unclear. V lost 3 bases and J lost 3, with 11 bases in between. Germline V gene lookup returns CDR1 SNHLY and CDR2 FYNNEI. The CDR3 is 15 residues long. The CDR3, as DNA: TGTGCCAGCAGTGATTGGCAACTCGACACCGGGGAGCTGTTTTTT. Its protein product is CASSDWQLDTGELFF.

The chain employs TRBV6-4 and TRBJ2-1, with a tentative D call TRBD2 (6 bases). CDR3 length: 14 amino acids. V lost 2 bases and J lost 6, with 11 bases in between. From germline, CDR1 is MRHNA and CDR2 SNTAGT. The DNA for the CDR3 is TGTGCCAGCAGTGACGTGAGGGGAGGCAATGAGCAGTTCTTC. Its protein product is CASSDVRGGNEQFF.

The V gene is TRBV5-1, the J gene TRBJ1-4, with 7 bases identical to TRBD1. The CDR3 extends over 15 amino acids. The trim removed 4 bases at V and 6 bases at J, leaving 9 bases unmatched. Germline CDR1 and CDR2: SGHRS and YFSETQ. This chain's CDR3 is CASSNRDSLDEKLFF. Here the CDR3 DNA reads TGCGCCAGCAGCAACCGGGACAGCCTAGATGAAAAACTGTTTTTT.

The chain has TRBV7-9 and TRBJ2-3, with D perhaps TRBD2 (6 bases). V gave up 5 bases and J gave up 2 bases, with 17 bases separating them. The CDR3 loop spans 16 amino acids. Germline-derived CDR1 and CDR2 are SEHNR and FQNEAQ (reference sequence). CDR3 loop: CASSPDSSAYTDTQYF. CDR3 bases: TGTGCCAGCAGCCCTGACTCTAGCGCTTACACAGATACGCAGTATTTT.

The genes are TRBV5-1 and TRBJ2-3; D is undetermined. From germline, CDR1 is SGHRS and CDR2 YFSETQ. Between the trimmed V and J ends, which lost 8 bases and 2 bases, there was a span of 12 bases. The CDR3 consists of 13 residues. The chain's CDR3 is CASRAFDTDTQYF. The DNA of the CDR3 is TGCGCCAGTCGGGCTTTCGACACAGATACGCAGTATTTT. The full variable domain, completed using reference TRBV5-1 and TRBJ2-3, is KAGVTQTPRYLIKTRGQQVTLSCSPISGHRSVSWYQQTPGQGLQFLFEYFSETQRNKGNFPGRFSGRQFSNSRSEMNVSTLELGDSALYLCASRAFDTDTQYFGPGTRLTVL.

This clone was counted a single time. The chain carries TRBV12-3 or TRBV12-4 and TRBJ1-2, with D possibly matching TRBD1 (5 bases). Trimming shortened V by 7 bases and J by 7 bases, and 10 bases separated the two germline ends. The length of the CDR3 is 11 residues. CDR3 sequence reads: CASITGGGYTF. DNA of the CDR3: TGTGCCAGCATCACCGGGGGTGGCTACACCTTC.

V gene TRBV11-2 combines with J gene TRBJ2-7; TRBD1 matches 9 bases. Germline V gives CDR1 SGHAT, CDR2 FQNNGV. V gave up 5 bases and J gave up 3 bases; unmatched junction bases: 17. The CDR3 extends over 18 amino acids. CDR3 DNA: TGTGCCAGCAGCCCCCGGGCATTACAGGGGGCCCTCCTCTACGAGCAGTACTTC. Translating gives CASSPRALQGALLYEQYF. Combining the CDR3 with reference TRBV11-2 and TRBJ2-7 gives the whole variable domain EAGVAQSPRYKIIEKRQSVAFWCNPISGHATLYWYQQILGQGPKLLIQFQNNGVVDDSQLPKDRFSAERLKGVDSTLKIQPAKLEDSAVYLCASSPRALQGALLYEQYFGPGTRLTVT.

The rearrangement uses TRBV19 and TRBJ2-1; 11 nucleotides align to TRBD2. With 7 bases clipped from V and 6 bases from J, the junction kept 5 bases outside the gene matches. Germline V gene sequence: CDR1 LNHDA, CDR2 SQIVND (reference sequence). This CDR3 is built from 14 residues. CDR3 loop: CASNPGLAANEQFF. The CDR3 DNA reads as TGTGCCAGTAACCCGGGACTAGCGGCCAATGAGCAGTTCTTC.

The rearrangement joins TRBV30 to TRBJ2-7; D may be TRBD1 (5 bases). CDR3 length: 12 residues. Germline values: CDR1 GTSNPN, CDR2 SVGIG (reference sequence). Trimming removed 3 bases from V and 4 bases from J, with 10 bases in between. This CDR3 reads CAWSVGVYEQYF. The CDR3, as DNA: TGTGCCTGGAGCGTAGGGGTATACGAGCAGTACTTC.

The rearrangement uses TRBV15 and TRBJ2-7; D gene ambiguous. Trimming shortened V by 0 bases and J by 7 bases, and 16 bases separated the two germline ends. Germline CDR1 LNHNV, CDR2 YYDKDF (reference sequence). This CDR3 spans 15 amino acids. CDR3 region: CATSRDGFPPTEQYF. The CDR3 region has the DNA TGTGCCACCAGCAGAGATGGGTTCCCTCCTACGGAGCAGTACTTC.

The rearrangement links TRBV27 to TRBJ2-4; 10 bases fit TRBD2. After removal of 6 bases from V and 0 bases from J, the junction contained 5 bases not matched to a gene. The CDR3 covers 16 residues. The V gene's germline CDR1 is MNHEY and CDR2 SMNVEV (reference sequence). The CDR3 coding sequence is TGTGCCAGCAGCCACGGACTAGCGGTAGCCAAAAACATTCAGTACTTC. Protein sequence: CASSHGLAVAKNIQYF.

This sequence joins TRBV27 and TRBJ2-1, with 8 bases fitting TRBD2. V shed 4 bases and J 1 base; nucleotides not matched to a gene: 6. CDR1 and CDR2 from the germline V gene are MNHEY and SMNVEV (reference sequence). The CDR3 loop spans 16 amino acids. The CDR3 nucleotides are TGTGCCAGCAGTTCGGGACTAGTTGGGTCCTACAATGAGCAGTTCTTC. This encodes CASSSGLVGSYNEQFF.

The chain is built from TRBV6-5 and TRBJ2-7; 9 bases line up with TRBD2. The germline CDR1 and CDR2 sequences are MNHEY and SVGAGI. This CDR3 spans 14 amino acids. V trimming: 4 bases; J trimming: 2 bases; junction bases outside the gene matches: 3. CDR3 amino acids: CASSFSGRAYEQYF. The CDR3 DNA reads TGTGCCAGCAGTTTTAGCGGGAGAGCCTACGAGCAGTACTTC.

The J gene is TRBJ1-6, the V gene TRBV6-5; D is unresolved. This CDR3 region has 13 residues. Germline loops: CDR1 MNHEY, CDR2 SVGAGI. V shed 0 bases and J shed 6 bases, with 3 bases lying between them. CDR3 sequence (DNA): TGTGCCAGCAGTTACTCAGTTAATTCACCCCTCCACTTT. It is translated as CASSYSVNSPLHF.

This clone was seen once. The V call is TRBV12-5, the J call TRBJ2-1; D ambiguous. CDR3 length: 12 amino acids. Germline assignment: CDR1 LGHNT and CDR2 FRNRAP. The V gene lost 3 bases and the J gene lost 9 bases, with 9 bases spanning the gap. CDR3 amino acids: CASGFVVVEQFF. Written as DNA, the CDR3 is TGTGCTAGTGGTTTTGTAGTGGTTGAGCAGTTCTTC.

The chain joins TRBV12-3 or TRBV12-4 to TRBJ2-1, with D perhaps matching TRBD1 (5 bases). The CDR3 loop spans 13 amino acids. Trimming took off 6 bases at V and 4 bases at J, with 10 bases between the two ends. CDR3 sequence (DNA): TGTGCCAGCAGGGCAGGGCCTTACAATGAGCAGTTCTTC. Translating gives CASRAGPYNEQFF.